The T cell receptor (beta chain) under discussion was sequenced for a study of CD8 T cells in Susac syndrome. This clonotype showed up just a few times. RNA amounts of roughly 0.45 to 1 ug underwent reverse transcription with random hexamers. With immunoSEQ multiplex PCR, TCR beta CDR3 was amplified across 54 Vbeta and 13 Jbeta. TCRdb re-called the immunoSEQ multiplex PCR reads with MiXCR, one entry per CDR3 protein. This table holds approximately 300,000 distinct CDR3 sequences, roughly 85% found once. This receptor was identified in a human donor with multiple sclerosis. Sample: CD8+ T cells from PBMCs.

CDR3 DNA sequence: TGTGCCAGCAGTTACTCGAGGGGAACGGTAACCCGAGCCAAAAACATTCAGTACTTC. Protein sequence: CASSYSRGTVTRAKNIQYF. The rearrangement uses TRBV6-2 or TRBV6-3 and TRBJ2-4; tentatively, D is TRBD1 or TRBD2 (5 bases each). The V gene's germline CDR1 is MNHEY and CDR2 SVGEGT. There are 19 residues in the CDR3. Trimming removed 0 bases from V and 0 bases from J, with 18 bases in between.